This T cell receptor (beta chain) was obtained from a study of blood T cell repertoires in COVID-19. This table comes from immunoSEQ multiplex PCR, and its TCRdb copy is limited to in-frame clones, with some not included. This table has a few hundred thousand clones, roughly 80% appearing once. Trimming took 3 bases from V and 0 from J, leaving 8 bases between them. CDR1 and CDR2 from the germline V gene are KGHSH and LQKENI. The CDR3 is made up of 14 amino acids. The specimen was PBMCs or T cells enriched from blood (not recorded which). The rearrangement uses TRBV18 and TRBJ1-2; no firm D call. The source is a woman between 45 and 65 years old who had recovered from COVID-19. This chain's CDR3 is CASSPRQANYGYTF. DNA of the CDR3: TGTGCCAGCTCACCCCGGCAGGCTAACTATGGCTACACCTTC.